This TCR beta chain is from a study of cytotoxic CD8 clonotypes in ibrutinib-treated CLL. The overall study: After a median of 68 months, some 14 patients stayed remitted and around twelve progressed; responses had been partial in about 24 and complete in 2.

Regarding the study as a whole: Upon ibrutinib response clonality rose, and upon progression it fell back toward baseline.

TCRdb keeps only in-frame clones here, not all; method: immunoSEQ multiplex PCR. The sample shows over 100,000 clones, over 75% of them seen only once. Deletions cut 5 bases from V and 2 bases from J, with 24 bases between. Per germline, CDR1 PRHDT and CDR2 FYEKMQ (reference sequence). The CDR3 contains 18 residues. On this clone itself: The antigen remains unidentified.

This receptor was identified in a human donor with chronic lymphocytic leukemia. The sample in question was PBMCs, obtained after 24 months of ibrutinib treatment. The rearrangement links TRBV13 to TRBJ2-5; the D gene is possibly TRBD2 (6 bases). This CDR3 reads CASSHRRAYSGAQETQYF. As DNA, the CDR3 is TGTGCCAGCAGCCACCGCCGGGCTTATAGCGGAGCACAAGAGACCCAGTACTTC.